The 23 T cell receptor beta chains below come from one sample, sequenced in a study of Ad26.COV2.S vaccination and SARS-CoV-2 variants. Described treatment: approximately 18 received Ad26.COV2.S at low or high dose, single or two shots; about 5 received placebo; per-sample allocation not given. After the first vaccine or placebo injection, samples were drawn on day 63. Using immunoSEQ multiplex PCR, the repertoire was profiled, and TCRdb retains in-frame clones only, with some absent. Among about 410,000 clones, approximately 90% were seen once, and the ten largest hold 1.5% to 2%. This specimen was peripheral blood, taken in a trial of Ad26.COV2.S vaccine versus placebo. These receptors were taken from a person aged 18-60 years who received the Ad26.COV2.S COVID-19 vaccine or a placebo.

In nucleotides, the CDR3 is TGTGCCAGCAGCAAACTAGCGGGAGGGTCGGGTGAGCAGTTCTTC. Translated: CASSKLAGGSGEQFF. The chain has TRBV5-4 and TRBJ2-1; TRBD2 matches 13 bases. V gave up 4 bases and J gave up 9 bases; unmatched junction bases: 7. Germline CDR1 and CDR2: SGHNT and YYREEE (reference sequence). The CDR3 is made up of 15 amino acids.

J is TRBJ1-2 and V is TRBV28, with a possible D match to TRBD1 (6 bases). V lost 6 bases to trimming and J lost 2 bases, with 16 bases between them. The CDR3 is 15 residues long. CDR1 and CDR2 (germline): MDHEN, SYDVKM. The CDR3 region has the DNA TGTGCCAGCAGGTTTACCAGACAGGCGAACTATGGCTACACCTTC. Residues: CASRFTRQANYGYTF.

The chain joins TRBV4-1 to TRBJ2-3, with TRBD1 identical over 7 bases. Germline V CDR1 and CDR2: MGHRA, YSYEKL. The V segment lost 4 bases and the J segment 2 bases; nucleotides outside the gene matches: 3. This CDR3 has 14 amino acids. The DNA of the CDR3 is TGCGCCAGCAGCCTACAGGGGCCCACAGATACGCAGTATTTT. It encodes CASSLQGPTDTQYF.

This chain links TRBV30 with TRBJ1-6; D might be TRBD1 (5 bases). The germline CDR1 and CDR2 sequences are GTSNPN and SVGIG (reference sequence). This CDR3 has 15 residues. The V end lost 0 bases, the J end lost 8 bases, and 14 bases lay between the germline ends. The CDR3, as DNA: TGTGCCTGGAGTGTACGAGAGGGGTTTGATTCACCCCTCCACTTT. This gives the protein CAWSVREGFDSPLHF.

This clone was counted between two and nine times. The chain carries TRBV3-1 (or the pseudogene TRBV3-2) and TRBJ1-1; tentatively, D is TRBD1 (5 bases). This CDR3 is built from 13 residues. V was pared by 4 bases and J by 3 bases, with 9 bases between. CDR1 and CDR2 from the germline V gene are LGHDT and YNNKEL (reference sequence). The CDR3 reads CASSLRGDTEAFF. The CDR3 DNA reads TGTGCCAGCAGCCTCCGGGGGGACACTGAAGCTTTCTTT.

This chain connects TRBV3-1 (or the pseudogene TRBV3-2) to TRBJ2-7; 8 bases line up with TRBD2. CDR1 LGHDT and CDR2 YNNKEL come from the germline V gene (reference sequence). The CDR3 runs 15 residues. V lost 1 base to trimming and J lost 6 bases; unmatched junction nucleotides: 8. CDR3 residues: CASSQVRLARGEQYF. The CDR3, as DNA: TGTGCCAGCAGCCAAGTAAGACTAGCGCGGGGCGAGCAGTACTTC.

Notes on this clone: Other DNA sequences in this sample translate to the same CDR3. The V and J genes are TRBV18 and TRBJ2-7, with 14 bases that match TRBD2. V shed 3 bases and J 6 bases; nucleotides not matched to a gene: 1. CDR3 size: 14 residues. Germline V gene sequence: CDR1 KGHSH, CDR2 LQKENI. CDR3 sequence: CASSPGLAGAEQYF. The CDR3 DNA is TGTGCCAGCTCACCGGGACTAGCGGGAGCCGAGCAGTACTTC.

This clone was detected a few times. The rearrangement links TRBV5-1 to TRBJ1-4; 9 bases agree with TRBD1. CDR3 length equals 14 residues. Germline V gives CDR1 SGHRS, CDR2 YFSETQ. J lost 8 bases, V lost 2 bases, and 4 bases had no gene match. The CDR3 DNA sequence: TGCGCCAGCAGCTTACAGGGGGCTGGGGAAAAACTGTTTTTT. Translated, it gives CASSLQGAGEKLFF.

The V and J genes are TRBV7-2 and TRBJ2-7; tentatively, D is TRBD1 or TRBD2 (5 bases each). Germline values: CDR1 SGHTA, CDR2 FQGNSA. The CDR3 runs to 14 residues. The germline V and J ends were trimmed by 3 bases and 6 bases, with 15 bases remaining between them. The CDR3: CASSFRDSGTEQYF. In DNA, the CDR3 is TGTGCCAGCAGCTTCCGGGATTCGGGGACCGAGCAGTACTTC.

The J gene is TRBJ2-5, the V gene TRBV11-2; 13 nucleotides agree with TRBD2. The CDR3 covers 19 residues. V gave up 3 bases and J gave up 6 bases; unmatched junction bases: 16. Germline V gene data show CDR1 as SGHAT and CDR2 as FQNNGV. The CDR3 spells CASSFRGTSGKFVGQTQYF. CDR3 bases: TGTGCCAGCAGCTTCCGGGGGACTAGCGGGAAATTCGTGGGTCAGACCCAGTACTTC.

This rearrangement joins TRBV3-1 (or the pseudogene TRBV3-2) to TRBJ2-2; 7 bases agree with TRBD1. This CDR3 is built from 15 residues. CDR1 and CDR2 from the germline V gene are LGHDT and YNNKEL (reference sequence). The V gene end was trimmed by 4 bases and the J gene end by 4 bases; junction bases not matched to a gene: 6. The chain's CDR3 is CASSPGQRLTGELFF. In DNA, the CDR3 is TGTGCCAGCAGCCCGGGACAGCGCCTCACCGGGGAGCTGTTTTTT.

This chain links TRBV15 with TRBJ2-7; 7 nucleotides agree with TRBD2. The CDR3 spans 14 residues. With V trimmed by 3 bases and J by 0 bases, 2 bases remained unmatched. Germline V gene lookup returns CDR1 LNHNV and CDR2 YYDKDF (reference sequence). The CDR3 nucleotides read TGTGCCACCAGCAGCAGCGGGGTCTCCTACGAGCAGTACTTC. This gives the protein CATSSSGVSYEQYF.

The V gene is TRBV28, the J gene TRBJ1-2, with D tentatively TRBD1 (5 bases). In germline, CDR1 is MDHEN, CDR2 SYDVKM. V lost 3 bases and J lost 3, with 14 bases in between. This CDR3 spans 15 amino acids. The CDR3 is CASSFPQGFDYGYTF. In DNA form, the CDR3 reads TGTGCCAGCAGTTTTCCTCAGGGTTTCGACTATGGCTACACCTTC.

This clone has just one count. The V and J genes are TRBV9 and TRBJ1-4; D is perhaps TRBD1 (6 bases). Per the germline V gene, CDR1 is SGDLS and CDR2 is YYNGEE. V was cut by 4 bases and J by 8 bases, with 18 bases left in between. This CDR3 comprises 15 residues. The CDR3 region is CASSPAQGSGEKLFF. CDR3 DNA sequence: TGTGCCAGCAGCCCAGCACAGGGATCAGGAGAAAAACTGTTTTTT.

The rearrangement joins TRBV30 to TRBJ2-2, with 8 bases matching TRBD2. This CDR3 is 15 amino acids long. Germline V gives CDR1 GTSNPN, CDR2 SVGIG (reference sequence). J was trimmed by 2 bases and V by 3 bases; bases with no gene match: 5. CDR3 bases: TGTGCCTGGAGGAAAAGCGGGAGAAACACCGGGGAGCTGTTTTTT. This encodes CAWRKSGRNTGELFF.

The rearrangement joins TRBV2 to TRBJ1-2; 10 positions match TRBD1. The CDR3 totals 14 residues. Germline assignment: CDR1 SNHLY and CDR2 FYNNEI. The trim removed 7 bases at V and 2 bases at J, leaving 4 bases unmatched. The CDR3 reads CASKAGQGNYGYTF. CDR3 bases: TGTGCCAGCAAAGCGGGACAGGGGAACTATGGCTACACCTTC.

The CDR3 region is CASSFGRGTRRDYGYTF. In DNA form, the CDR3 reads TGTGCCAGCAGCTTCGGTCGGGGAACTAGGAGGGACTATGGCTACACCTTC. This rearrangement joins TRBV5-6 to TRBJ1-2; D ambiguous. Germline-derived CDR1 and CDR2 are SGHDT and YYEEEE. V was shortened by 2 bases and J by 3 bases, with 20 bases between the two germline ends. There are 17 residues in the CDR3.

The chain couples TRBV27 to TRBJ1-2; possibly TRBD1 for D (6 bases). The CDR3 runs 13 residues. Germline lookup yields CDR1 MNHEY and CDR2 SMNVEV (reference sequence). The ends were cut back, 2 bases at V and 8 bases at J, with 12 bases in the middle. The CDR3 here is CASSLTGLWGYTF. CDR3 DNA sequence: TGTGCCAGCAGTTTAACAGGGCTCTGGGGCTACACCTTC.

CDR3 DNA: TGTGCCAGCAGTTTATCCCCGGACAGCTGGGAGACCCAGTACTTC. Protein: CASSLSPDSWETQYF. The chain links TRBV28 to TRBJ2-5; D possibly corresponds to TRBD1 (6 bases). Looked up from germline, CDR1 is MDHEN and CDR2 is SYDVKM. V was trimmed by 1 base and J by 5 bases, leaving 14 bases between them. The CDR3 consists of 15 residues.

On this clone itself: One junction end does not reproduce the germline sequence, and a read error may be involved. The V and J genes are TRBV4-1 and TRBJ2-1, with 9 bases identical to TRBD1. Germline values: CDR1 MGHRA, CDR2 YSYEKL. This CDR3 spans 18 amino acids. The CDR3 spells CASSQDIPGGTGSSYGIF. CDR3 nucleotide sequence: TGCGCCAGCAGCCAAGATATCCCCGGCGGGACAGGGTCCTCCTATGGGATCTTC.

The chain has TRBV5-5 and TRBJ1-1, with D possibly TRBD1 on 5 matching bases. The germline V gene encodes CDR1 SGHKS and CDR2 YYEKEE (reference sequence). The V gene lost 4 bases and the J gene lost 8 bases, with 18 bases spanning the gap. The length of the CDR3 is 14 residues. The CDR3: CASSPRWGTGEAFF. The CDR3 nucleotides are TGTGCCAGCAGCCCCCGGTGGGGGACCGGCGAAGCTTTCTTT.

The chain carries TRBV3-1 (or the pseudogene TRBV3-2) and TRBJ1-2, with D perhaps matching TRBD1 (6 bases). This CDR3 spans 12 amino acids. Germline CDR1 is LGHDT and CDR2 is YNNKEL (reference sequence). V lost 11 bases, J lost 5 bases, and 15 bases lay in between. The DNA of the CDR3 is TGTGCCGGGTACCGCCAGGGGTATGGCTACACCTTC. It encodes CAGYRQGYGYTF.

The sample holds one count of this clone. The chain joins TRBV5-1 to TRBJ2-2; TRBD1 or TRBD2 may be the D gene (5 bases each). Germline values: CDR1 SGHRS, CDR2 YFSETQ. The CDR3 has 13 residues. V was cut by 4 bases and J by 4 bases, with 8 bases left in between. In DNA form, the CDR3 reads TGCGCCAGCAGCCTAGGGACCACCGGGGAGCTGTTTTTT. It translates to CASSLGTTGELFF. The entire variable domain, with the rest obtained from reference TRBV5-1 and TRBJ2-2, is as follows: KAGVTQTPRYLIKTRGQQVTLSCSPISGHRSVSWYQQTPGQGLQFLFEYFSETQRNKGNFPGRFSGRQFSNSRSEMNVSTLELGDSALYLCASSLGTTGELFFGEGSRLTVL.